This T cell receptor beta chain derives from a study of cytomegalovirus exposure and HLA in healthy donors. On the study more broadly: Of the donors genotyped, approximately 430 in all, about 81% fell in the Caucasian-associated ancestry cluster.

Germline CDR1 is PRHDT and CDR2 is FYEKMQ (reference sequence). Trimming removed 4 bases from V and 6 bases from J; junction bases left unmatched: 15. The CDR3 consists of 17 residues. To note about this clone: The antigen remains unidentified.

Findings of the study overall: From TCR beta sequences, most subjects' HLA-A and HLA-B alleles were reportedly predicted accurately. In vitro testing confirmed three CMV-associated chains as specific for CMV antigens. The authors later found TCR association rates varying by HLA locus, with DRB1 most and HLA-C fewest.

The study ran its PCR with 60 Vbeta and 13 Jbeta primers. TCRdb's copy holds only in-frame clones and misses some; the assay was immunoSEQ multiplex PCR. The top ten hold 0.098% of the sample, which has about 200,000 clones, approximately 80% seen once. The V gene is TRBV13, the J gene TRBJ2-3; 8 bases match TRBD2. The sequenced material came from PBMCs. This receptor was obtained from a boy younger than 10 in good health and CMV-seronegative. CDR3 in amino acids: CASSSTNRGGQVDTQYF. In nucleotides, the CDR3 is TGTGCCAGCAGCTCCACTAACCGGGGGGGCCAGGTCGATACGCAGTATTTT.